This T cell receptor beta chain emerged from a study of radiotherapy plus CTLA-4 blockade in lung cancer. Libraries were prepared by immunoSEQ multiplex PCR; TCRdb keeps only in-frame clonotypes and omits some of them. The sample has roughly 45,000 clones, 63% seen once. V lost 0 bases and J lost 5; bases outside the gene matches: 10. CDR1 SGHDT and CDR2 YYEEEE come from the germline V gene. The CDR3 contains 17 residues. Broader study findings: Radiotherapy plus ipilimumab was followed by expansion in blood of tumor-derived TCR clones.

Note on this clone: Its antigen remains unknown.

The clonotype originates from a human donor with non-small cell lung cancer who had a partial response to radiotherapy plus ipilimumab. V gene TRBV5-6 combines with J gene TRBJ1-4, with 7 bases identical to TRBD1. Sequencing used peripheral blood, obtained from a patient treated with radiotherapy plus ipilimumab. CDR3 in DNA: TGTGCCAGCAGCTTGGAGGGGGCCGCCTCCATGAATGAAAAACTGTTTTTT. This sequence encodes CASSLEGAASMNEKLFF.